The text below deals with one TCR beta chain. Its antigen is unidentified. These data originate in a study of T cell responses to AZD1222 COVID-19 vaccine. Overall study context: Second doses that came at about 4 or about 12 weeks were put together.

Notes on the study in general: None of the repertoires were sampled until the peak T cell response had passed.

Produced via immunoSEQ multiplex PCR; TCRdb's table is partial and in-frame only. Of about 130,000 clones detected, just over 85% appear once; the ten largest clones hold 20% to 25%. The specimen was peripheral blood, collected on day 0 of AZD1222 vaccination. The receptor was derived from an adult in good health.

CDR3 amino acids: CASIPNPNQPQHF. The CDR3 DNA follows: TGTGCCAGCATCCCGAATCCTAACCAGCCCCAGCATTTT. The chain recombines TRBV5-8 with TRBJ1-5, with D unresolved. V lost 6 bases to trimming and J lost 7 bases, with 14 bases between them. This CDR3 spans 13 amino acids. The germline V gene has CDR1 SGHTS and CDR2 YDEGEE.